This is a list of T cell receptor beta chains from one sample in a study of T cells in Graves' hyperthyroidism and ophthalmopathy. TCRdb used MiXCR to reprocess the multiplex PCR reads, holding one entry per CDR3 protein. This sample carries roughly 530,000 distinct CDR3 sequences, under 20% of them seen once, and the ten largest clones take around 17%. Sequencing was done on a sample of blood. The receptors originated from a woman aged 18-29 years with Graves' ophthalmopathy. CDR3s include the opening cysteine and the closing phenylalanine or tryptophan.

TRBJ2-7 TRBV10-3 14 CATNDRGSSYEQYF
TRBJ2-7 TRBV4-1 14 CASSQDPGSYEQYF
TRBJ1-1 TRBV18 14 CASTDYRGSTEAFF
TRBJ2-3 TRBV12-3/TRBV12-4 13 CASSLGTADTQYF
TRBJ2-7 TRBV28 12 CASSSNGVREYF
TRBJ1-4 TRBV5-1 13 CASSLVPGEKLFF
TRBJ2-7 TRBV7-9 15 CASSRDGTGYYEQYF
TRBJ1-5 TRBV20-1 15 CSARDPSDSNQPQHF
TRBJ1-5 TRBV2 13 CASRGREYQPQHF
TRBJ2-7 TRBV7-2 15 CASSLAGYGSYEQYF
TRBJ2-1 TRBV6-1 18 CASSPRGEVAGEYNEQFF
TRBJ1-1 TRBV29-1 11 CSGRQGTEAFF
TRBJ1-1 TRBV6-5 13 CASSYRAGDEAFF
TRBJ2-2 TRBV5-1 17 CASSLGSSGMNTGELFF
TRBJ2-3 TRBV27 15 CASSGDTYTLLIQYF
TRBJ2-5 TRBV12-3/TRBV12-4 13 CASRRGPTGTQYF
TRBJ2-1 TRBV5-1 13 CASSLDREGEQFF
TRBJ2-3 TRBV10-3 12 CAISLTTDTQYF
TRBJ1-1 TRBV18 13 CASSPDRVTEAFF
TRBJ1-4 TRBV7-9 16 CASSAHRDRAYEKLFF
TRBJ1-1 TRBV7-8 16 CASSLGWTGGNTEAFF
TRBJ1-6 TRBV15 13 CATRDRGTSPLHF
TRBJ1-1 TRBV9 14 CASSVAGGDTEAFF
TRBJ2-5 TRBV20-1 13 CSVIRAGEETQYF
TRBJ2-7 TRBV12-3/TRBV12-4 15 CASSLMYGSGVEQYF
TRBJ1-5 TRBV7-2 14 CASSLKSGDQPQHF
TRBJ1-2 TRBV27 14 CASSPRQAGYGYTF
TRBJ2-7 TRBV4-1 16 CASSQHPGQVSYEQYF
TRBJ2-5 TRBV5-1 14 CASSLARSGETQYF
TRBJ1-3 TRBV6-1 14 CASSSVDSGNTIYF
TRBJ1-2 TRBV30 15 CAWSTRGTGSYGYTF
TRBJ2-5 TRBV28 13 CASSSPLRETQYF
TRBJ1-2 TRBV20-1 14 CSARAGTLAHGYTF
TRBJ1-1 TRBV29-1 12 CSVHTDDTEAFF
TRBJ2-1 TRBV27 14 CASTQTPPHNEQFF
TRBJ2-5 TRBV20-1 14 CSAPSQGIQETQYF
TRBJ2-5 TRBV7-3 15 CASSWGGGFQETQYF
TRBJ2-3 TRBV5-4 15 CASSIGGRAEDTQYF
TRBJ1-1 TRBV29-1 13 CSVEFGENTEAFF
TRBJ2-5 TRBV12-3/TRBV12-4 15 CASSLVGPAKETQYF
TRBJ2-1 TRBV6-5 15 CASSYGTRPDGEQFF
TRBJ2-1 TRBV9 15 CASSVGLANYNEQFF
TRBJ1-4 TRBV7-7 13 CASSRDREEKLFF
TRBJ2-2 TRBV2 15 CASRVTGRSTGGLFF
TRBJ1-3 TRBV7-2 17 CASSLYSGDSRGNTIYF
TRBJ1-1 TRBV28 18 CASSLIGWTGAGGTEAFF
TRBJ2-2 TRBV11-3 16 CASSFSTQTNTGELFF
TRBJ2-2 TRBV14 18 CASSQKGEFIWPTGELFF
TRBJ2-5 TRBV5-1 13 CASRLAGGETQYF
TRBJ2-7 TRBV5-8 16 CASSLASGPSSYEQYF
TRBJ2-7 TRBV6-6 15 CASSSRLAGLYEQYF
TRBJ1-4 TRBV2 19 CASKTPHPLKGANNEKLFF
TRBJ2-1 TRBV11-2 14 CASSLEAAYNEQFF
TRBJ2-6 TRBV12-3/TRBV12-4 18 CASSAPGTGGSGANVLTF